Listed here is a single TCR beta chain. Original analysis: Using reference gene primer amplification, nucleated cell counts were estimated. Here immunoSEQ multiplex PCR was the method, and the copy in TCRdb shows in-frame clones only, minus some. Clone size and the V and J calls come from that table; the DNA yielded D and trimming. The sample consists of around 60,000 clones, about 77% of them appearing once. This sample is part of a study of blood T cell repertoires in COVID-19. As for the study in general: The origin of the acute and convalescent COVID-19 samples was the United States, Italy and Spain. The analysed material was cDNA or gDNA that came from T cells, B-cell-depleted T cells, or PBMCs.

This CDR3 has 14 residues. V dropped 3 bases and J dropped 4; count of bases not matched to a gene: 3. From germline, CDR1 is SNHLY and CDR2 FYNNEI. The sample taken for sequencing was peripheral blood. The chain uses TRBV2 and TRBJ2-1; 7 bases match TRBD1. This TCR derives from a human donor in a cohort sampled during active COVID-19. The CDR3 region is CASSDYRGYNEQFF. The CDR3 bases are TGTGCCAGCAGTGATTACAGGGGATACAATGAGCAGTTCTTC.